Detailed here is one T cell receptor (beta chain). The data originate from a study of blood T cell repertoires in COVID-19. Overall study: From the United States, Italy and Spain came samples of acute and convalescent COVID-19. From T cells, B-cell-depleted T cells, or PBMCs came the material, which was cDNA or gDNA.

This CDR3 contains 17 residues. V dropped 1 base and J dropped 4; count of bases not matched to a gene: 9. Germline CDR1 SEHNR, CDR2 FQNEAQ (reference sequence). As processed by the authors: Quantification of nucleated cells was approximated via reference gene primer amplification. Produced via immunoSEQ multiplex PCR; TCRdb's table is partial and in-frame only. V and J calls and clone size are as listed in that table; D and trimming were resolved from the DNA. The sample comprises approximately 500,000 clones, around nine tenths of which are singletons, and roughly 8% rests with the top ten. Seattle-derived patients entered the study during active infection and were followed longitudinally.

The chain has TRBV7-9 and TRBJ1-1; 10 bases fit TRBD1. The specimen sequenced was peripheral blood. The sequence was collected from a woman in her forties or fifties with COVID-19, enrolled during active disease. In nucleotides, the CDR3 is TGTGCCAGCAGCTTAGAACCGGGACAGGGGATTGGCACTGAAGCTTTCTTT. The encoded protein is CASSLEPGQGIGTEAFF.